The 27 T cell receptor beta chains in this list originate from one sample, sequenced in a study of preoperative IRX-2 immunotherapy in early breast cancer. Treatment specified: preoperative locoregional IRX-2 cytokine immunotherapy. Clones were read by immunoSEQ multiplex PCR, and TCRdb kept only the in-frame ones, dropping some. The data contain under 30,000 clones, approximately 90% of them singletons. The sequencing used tumor tissue, collected after IRX-2 immunotherapy. These receptors all come from a human donor with breast cancer.

The chain has TRBV10-1 and TRBJ2-1; TRBD2 matches at 11 bases. The V gene end was trimmed by 5 bases and the J gene end by 11 bases; junction bases not matched to a gene: 5. Germline V lookup: CDR1 WNHNN, CDR2 SYGVQD (reference sequence). The CDR3 length is 13 residues. CDR3 bases: TGCGCCAGCAGTTTCGGGACTAGCGGTCAGCAGTTCTTC. Its protein is CASSFGTSGQQFF.

This chain links TRBV19 with TRBJ2-1; maybe TRBD1 (5 bases). This CDR3 is built from 14 residues. The germline V and J ends were trimmed by 7 bases and 4 bases, with 14 bases remaining between them. The germline V gene has CDR1 LNHDA and CDR2 SQIVND (reference sequence). CDR3 DNA: TGTGCCAGTACCCCCGAGACAGTTTACAATGAGCAGTTCTTC. Translation gives CASTPETVYNEQFF.

The rearrangement links TRBV11-2 to TRBJ2-7, with 9 bases fitting TRBD1. With 1 base clipped from V and 0 bases from J, the junction kept 4 bases outside the gene matches. Germline V lookup: CDR1 SGHAT, CDR2 FQNNGV. This CDR3 has 16 amino acids. The CDR3 DNA reads TGTGCCAGCAGCTTAGGAGACAGGGGGACCTCCTACGAGCAGTACTTC. Protein sequence: CASSLGDRGTSYEQYF.

The rearrangement links TRBV21-1 to TRBJ2-7; TRBD2 is taken as the D call from the table, unchecked against the DNA. TRBV21-1 is tagged as a pseudogene. The CDR3 is 17 residues long. The DNA for the CDR3 is TGTGCCAGCAGCAAAGAGGGGACGGGGGTCCCATTTTACGAGCAGTACTTC. It encodes CASSKEGTGVPFYEQYF.

The rearrangement joins TRBV11-2 to TRBJ1-5; D is possibly TRBD1 (6 bases). With 3 bases removed from V and 2 bases from J, the gap between germline ends came to 11 bases. Germline CDR1 is SGHAT and CDR2 is FQNNGV. The CDR3 is 15 amino acids. The CDR3 reads CASSFGGGGNQPQHF. DNA for the CDR3: TGTGCCAGCAGCTTTGGGGGCGGGGGCAATCAGCCCCAGCATTTT.

This clone was detected only a few times. This sequence joins TRBV4-1 and TRBJ1-3; D remains unclear. The CDR3 is 14 amino acids. The germline CDR1 and CDR2 sequences are MGHRA and YSYEKL. Between the trimmed V and J ends, which lost 2 bases and 4 bases, there was a span of 9 bases. CDR3 nucleotide sequence: TGCGCCAGCAGCCAAAGGGTTTCGGGAAACACCATATATTTT. This gives the protein CASSQRVSGNTIYF.

The gene calls are TRBV20-1 and TRBJ2-7; D is uncertain. V was clipped by 6 bases and J by 4 bases, with 10 bases between them. Germline V gene sequence: CDR1 DFQATT, CDR2 SNEGSKA (reference sequence). The CDR3 runs to 11 residues. CDR3 nucleotides: TGCAGTGCGAGCCAGGAATACGAGCAGTACTTC. This encodes CSASQEYEQYF.

The V and J genes are TRBV6-4 and TRBJ2-2; 8 nucleotides align to TRBD1. The V gene's germline CDR1 is MRHNA and CDR2 SNTAGT. The CDR3 totals 16 residues. With V trimmed by 6 bases and J by 1 base, 7 bases remained unmatched. CDR3 region: CASRRQGAQNTGELFF. The CDR3 DNA follows: TGTGCCAGCAGACGGCAGGGGGCGCAGAACACCGGGGAGCTGTTTTTT.

V usage is TRBV11-3 and J usage is TRBJ2-7, with D unresolved. Germline lookup yields CDR1 SGHNT and CDR2 YENEEA. With 0 bases removed from V and 3 bases from J, the gap between germline ends came to 15 bases. The CDR3 is 16 amino acids. CDR3 sequence reads: CASSLDCPYSNYEQYF. In DNA form, the CDR3 reads TGTGCCAGCAGCTTAGATTGCCCCTACTCCAACTACGAGCAGTACTTC.

As DNA, the CDR3 is TGTGCCAGCAGCTTGAATGCGGGGGCACACAATGAGCAGTTCTTC. As protein: CASSLNAGAHNEQFF. The rearrangement links TRBV5-4 to TRBJ2-1, with D perhaps matching TRBD2 (7 bases). CDR1 is SGHNT, CDR2 YYREEE, per germline (reference sequence). V was clipped by 1 base and J by 5 bases, with 13 bases between them. CDR3 length: 15 residues.

Only one count was recorded for this clone. The chain joins TRBV18 to TRBJ2-2; D is uncertain. Germline assignment: CDR1 KGHSH and CDR2 LQKENI. V was pared by 3 bases and J by 6 bases, with 2 bases between. The CDR3 runs 11 residues. CDR3 residues: CASSPPGELFF. CDR3 DNA: TGTGCCAGCTCACCCCCCGGGGAGCTGTTTTTT.

The rearrangement links TRBV7-8 to TRBJ2-1, with a weak D call TRBD2 (6 bases). The CDR3 has 15 residues. Trimming left V 1 base short and J 5 bases short, with 12 bases between. Germline CDR1 is SGHVS and CDR2 is FQNEAQ. In DNA form, the CDR3 reads TGTGCCAGCAGCTTAGGTCTGGGCGGGAACAATGAGCAGTTCTTC. Its translation is CASSLGLGGNNEQFF.

The chain has TRBV11-3 and TRBJ2-5; tentative D call: TRBD1 (6 bases). CDR1 SGHNT and CDR2 YENEEA come from the germline V gene. The CDR3 is made up of 15 amino acids. V lost 2 bases to trimming and J lost 5 bases, with 15 bases between them. The CDR3 is CASSLSPGVSETQYF. The CDR3 DNA sequence: TGTGCCAGCAGCTTAAGTCCAGGGGTCAGTGAGACCCAGTACTTC.

The chain links TRBV28 to TRBJ2-1; tentative D call: TRBD2 (5 bases). Germline-derived CDR1 and CDR2 are MDHEN and SYDVKM. The CDR3 consists of 16 residues. V dropped 4 bases and J dropped 7 bases, with 20 bases sitting between them. The CDR3: CASSSPLGKGGNEQFF. The CDR3 DNA sequence: TGTGCCAGCAGTTCGCCTCTAGGCAAAGGAGGAAATGAGCAGTTCTTC.

The chain uses TRBV19 and TRBJ1-2; TRBD1 matches at 9 bases. The CDR3 loop spans 13 amino acids. V shed 6 bases and J 8 bases; nucleotides not matched to a gene: 7. Germline lookup yields CDR1 LNHDA and CDR2 SQIVND (reference sequence). In DNA, the CDR3 is TGTGCCAGTAGGGAGGACAGGGGATACGGCTACACCTTC. This gives the protein CASREDRGYGYTF.

This chain connects TRBV10-2 to TRBJ2-1, with 9 bases lining up with TRBD1. J gave up 3 bases and V 6 bases, and 6 bases lay outside the gene matches. CDR3 size: 15 residues. Germline loops: CDR1 WSHSY, CDR2 SAAADI. CDR3 residues: CASRPGTGIYNEQFF. As DNA, the CDR3 is TGCGCCAGCAGACCCGGGACAGGGATCTACAATGAGCAGTTCTTC.

The chain combines TRBV29-1 with TRBJ2-5; 12 positions match TRBD2. V lost 6 bases and J lost 6; bases outside the gene matches: 11. The CDR3 totals 15 residues. Germline V gene data show CDR1 as SQVTM and CDR2 as ANQGSEA. CDR3 amino acids: CSVRVLAGGPQTQYF. CDR3 sequence (DNA): TGCAGCGTGAGAGTTCTAGCGGGGGGGCCTCAGACCCAGTACTTC.

This clone was detected once. V and J are TRBV28 and TRBJ2-3; D not certain. With 6 bases removed from V and 4 bases from J, the gap between germline ends came to 11 bases. The germline CDR1 and CDR2 sequences are MDHEN and SYDVKM. CDR3 size: 13 residues. Here the CDR3 DNA reads TGTGCCAGCAGCCTGAGGCGGCCAGATACGCAGTATTTT. The encoded protein is CASSLRRPDTQYF.

The chain links TRBV14 to TRBJ2-2; tentatively, D is TRBD2 (5 bases). CDR3 size: 15 residues. Trimming took 5 bases from V and 6 from J, leaving 16 bases between them. The germline V gene has CDR1 SGHDN and CDR2 FVKESK. The CDR3 sequence: CASSYQDPRAGELFF. For the CDR3, the DNA is TGTGCCAGCAGCTACCAGGACCCGCGGGCCGGGGAGCTGTTTTTT.

The V and J genes are TRBV28 and TRBJ2-7; no clear D gene. Germline-derived CDR1 and CDR2 are MDHEN and SYDVKM. Deletions cut 3 bases from V and 0 bases from J, with 9 bases between. The CDR3 extends over 14 amino acids. CDR3 region: CASSFGQDSYEQYF. The CDR3 nucleotides are TGTGCCAGCAGTTTCGGGCAGGACTCCTACGAGCAGTACTTC.

This clone was observed a single time. This chain links TRBV5-6 with TRBJ1-5; the match to TRBD1 covers 9 bases. Germline V lookup: CDR1 SGHDT, CDR2 YYEEEE. V lost 0 bases and J lost 2; bases outside the gene matches: 0. The CDR3 contains 15 residues. This CDR3 is CASSLGTGGNQPQHF. CDR3 DNA: TGTGCCAGCAGCTTGGGGACAGGGGGCAATCAGCCCCAGCATTTT. The whole variable domain, remainder taken from reference TRBV5-6 and TRBJ1-5, is DAGVTQSPTHLIKTRGQQVTLRCSPKSGHDTVSWYQQALGQGPQFIFQYYEEEERQRGNFPDRFSGHQFPNYSSELNVNALLLGDSALYLCASSLGTGGNQPQHFGDGTRLSIL.

This chain connects TRBV27 to TRBJ2-7; possible D gene TRBD1, 6 bases. Germline CDR1 MNHEY, CDR2 SMNVEV (reference sequence). This CDR3 is 15 amino acids long. Trimming cost V 0 bases and J 1 base, with 10 bases left between them. Here the CDR3 reads CASSLSTGRSYEQYF. Written as DNA, the CDR3 is TGTGCCAGCAGTTTATCGACAGGTCGGTCCTACGAGCAGTACTTC.

This clone turned up a few times. The chain has TRBV7-5 and TRBJ1-3; no DNA check was done on the table's D call, TRBD1. TRBV7-5 represents a pseudogene. The length of the CDR3 is 15 residues. The CDR3 sequence: CARSRHRDRGNTIYF. The CDR3 nucleotides read TGTGCCAGAAGCCGGCACCGGGACAGAGGAAACACCATATATTTT.

V usage is TRBV19 and J usage is TRBJ1-1; TRBD1 aligns across 9 bases. V shed 5 bases, J shed 6 bases, and the junction held 7 bases outside the gene matches. Per the germline V gene, CDR1 is LNHDA and CDR2 is SQIVND (reference sequence). There are 14 residues in the CDR3. CDR3: CASSFGQGLPEAFF. The CDR3 nucleotides read TGTGCCAGTAGTTTTGGACAGGGGCTTCCTGAAGCTTTCTTT.

This rearrangement joins TRBV6-1 to TRBJ1-1; D gene uncertain. Trimming stripped 5 bases from V and 1 base from J, with 14 bases between. Germline-derived CDR1 and CDR2 are MNHNS and SASEGT. There are 15 residues in the CDR3. CDR3 in amino acids: CASSFVSTANTEAFF. The CDR3, as DNA: TGTGCCAGCAGTTTCGTCTCCACCGCGAACACTGAAGCTTTCTTT.

The J gene is TRBJ2-2, the V gene TRBV19, with D maybe TRBD1 (5 bases). V was clipped by 7 bases and J by 2 bases, with 17 bases between them. The CDR3 consists of 16 residues. Germline V lookup: CDR1 LNHDA, CDR2 SQIVND (reference sequence). The CDR3 reads CASTTIGHRNTGELFF. CDR3 coding DNA: TGTGCCAGTACTACAATCGGACACCGTAACACCGGGGAGCTGTTTTTT.

This clone was recorded once. The chain couples TRBV5-1 to TRBJ2-7; D unclear. CDR1 and CDR2 from the germline V gene are SGHRS and YFSETQ. V lost 0 bases and J lost 0, with 7 bases in between. The CDR3 is made up of 14 amino acids. CDR3 sequence reads: CASSLDGRSYEQYF. The CDR3 bases are TGCGCCAGCAGCTTGGACGGTCGCTCCTACGAGCAGTACTTC. Looking up the rest from reference TRBV5-1 and TRBJ2-7 gives the full variable domain: KAGVTQTPRYLIKTRGQQVTLSCSPISGHRSVSWYQQTPGQGLQFLFEYFSETQRNKGNFPGRFSGRQFSNSRSEMNVSTLELGDSALYLCASSLDGRSYEQYFGPGTRLTVT.